This T cell receptor (beta chain) is from a study of cytomegalovirus exposure and HLA in healthy donors. The germline CDR1 and CDR2 sequences are GTSNPN and SVGIG (reference sequence). CDR3 length: 17 residues. Trimming took 0 bases from V and 1 from J, leaving 16 bases between them. The PCR made use of 60 Vbeta and 13 Jbeta primers. Assay: immunoSEQ multiplex PCR; the TCRdb copy retains only in-frame clones and omits some. The repertoire holds tens of thousands of clones, with 78% as singletons. Donors in the study were healthy people who gave bone marrow. Study-wide points: Among CMV-associated TCR beta chains, most appeared HLA-restricted in a later analysis.

Turning to this clone: Its specificity is not known.

The receptor comes from a man younger than 35 in good health and CMV-seropositive. Sequencing input: PBMCs. V is TRBV30 and J is TRBJ2-1; tentative D call: TRBD2 (6 bases). CDR3 DNA: TGTGCCTGGAGTGTTACCGGGACCGGGGGATCCTACAATGAGCAGTTCTTC. It encodes CAWSVTGTGGSYNEQFF.